The 15 T cell receptor beta chains given below trace back to one sample, sequenced in a study of blood T cell repertoires in COVID-19. TCRdb's copy holds only in-frame clones and misses some; the assay was immunoSEQ multiplex PCR. The sample carries fewer than 150,000 clones, around 83% recorded once. The specimen sequenced was PBMCs or T cells enriched from blood (not recorded which). Every receptor here comes from a man younger than 40 who had recovered from COVID-19.

The chain joins TRBV7-9 to TRBJ2-3; tentative D call: TRBD2 (5 bases). V was pared by 3 bases and J by 6 bases, with 28 bases between. This CDR3 has 19 residues. The germline V gene encodes CDR1 SEHNR and CDR2 FQNEAQ (reference sequence). The CDR3 DNA reads TGTGCCAGCAGCTTTAAGTTACCGGGCAGCGGTCCCCTGGGGGATACGCAGTATTTT. This gives the protein CASSFKLPGSGPLGDTQYF.

The chain joins TRBV7-2 to TRBJ1-1; D remains unclear. The CDR3 sequence is 13 residues long. CDR1 and CDR2 (germline): SGHTA, FQGNSA. Trimming left V 4 bases short and J 1 base short, with 7 bases between. CDR3 DNA sequence: TGTGCCAGCAGCTCTCGGGAGAACACTGAAGCTTTCTTT. As protein: CASSSRENTEAFF.

The chain employs TRBV5-1 and TRBJ2-5, with 7 bases fitting TRBD2. The CDR3 is 15 amino acids. Trimming took 2 bases from V and 3 from J; bases not matched to a gene: 7. Germline V gene lookup returns CDR1 SGHRS and CDR2 YFSETQ. This CDR3 reads CASSFGGGRKETQYF. DNA for the CDR3: TGCGCCAGCAGCTTTGGGGGGGGACGAAAAGAGACCCAGTACTTC.

The rearrangement uses TRBV7-8 and TRBJ1-1; D not resolved. V dropped 2 bases and J dropped 3 bases, with 25 bases sitting between them. The CDR3 has 19 amino acids. Germline CDR1 SGHVS, CDR2 FQNEAQ. CDR3 DNA sequence: TGTGCCAGCAGCTTACCCTACGTTCGTCGCGGAGCCGATGACACTGAAGCTTTCTTT. Protein: CASSLPYVRRGADDTEAFF. Together with reference TRBV7-8 and TRBJ1-1, the CDR3 gives the full variable domain: GAGVSQSPRYKVAKRGQDVALRCDPISGHVSLFWYQQALGQGPEFLTYFQNEAQLDKSGLPSDRFFAERPEGSVSTLKIQRTQQEDSAVYLCASSLPYVRRGADDTEAFFGQGTRLTVV.

This clone occurred once. The V call is TRBV19, the J call TRBJ2-1, with TRBD1 matching 9 bases. With 5 bases clipped from V and 0 bases from J, the junction kept 2 bases outside the gene matches. The CDR3 is made up of 15 amino acids. CDR1 and CDR2 from the germline V gene are LNHDA and SQIVND (reference sequence). The CDR3 region has the DNA TGTGCCAGTAGTCACAGGGGGCTCTCCTACAATGAGCAGTTCTTC. Amino acid sequence: CASSHRGLSYNEQFF.

J is TRBJ1-2 and V is TRBV5-6; 7 bases are a match to TRBD1. Germline CDR1 and CDR2: SGHDT and YYEEEE. CDR3 length: 14 amino acids. With 5 bases clipped from V and 6 bases from J, the junction kept 10 bases outside the gene matches. CDR3 amino acids: CASSQSTGNNGYTF. The CDR3 DNA is TGTGCCAGCAGTCAATCGACAGGGAACAATGGCTACACCTTC. Full variable domain (missing parts from reference TRBV5-6 and TRBJ1-2): DAGVTQSPTHLIKTRGQQVTLRCSPKSGHDTVSWYQQALGQGPQFIFQYYEEEERQRGNFPDRFSGHQFPNYSSELNVNALLLGDSALYLCASSQSTGNNGYTFGSGTRLTVV.

The V call is TRBV19, the J call TRBJ1-5; the D is unclear. CDR1 is LNHDA, CDR2 SQIVND, per germline (reference sequence). The V end lost 9 bases, the J end lost 2 bases, and 14 bases lay between the germline ends. The CDR3 covers 14 residues. Here the CDR3 DNA reads TGTGCCAGCAGGTCCCCAGGCGGCAATCAGCCCCAGCATTTT. Its translation is CASRSPGGNQPQHF.

The genes are TRBV19 and TRBJ1-1; D is perhaps TRBD1 (5 bases). V was cut by 6 bases and J by 6 bases, with 23 bases left in between. The germline V gene encodes CDR1 LNHDA and CDR2 SQIVND (reference sequence). The length of the CDR3 is 16 residues. The CDR3 nucleotides read TGTGCCAGTAGCACCTTCGGACACTCGTCTGGGGCTGAAGCTTTCTTT. It codes for CASSTFGHSSGAEAFF.

The gene calls are TRBV25-1 and TRBJ2-1, with 7 bases aligning to TRBD2. CDR1 is MGHDK, CDR2 SYGVNS, per germline. The CDR3 totals 11 residues. V lost 6 bases to trimming and J lost 10 bases; unmatched junction nucleotides: 3. Written as DNA, the CDR3 is TGTGCCAGCAGATCGGGAGGCGAGCAGTTCTTC. Its protein is CASRSGGEQFF. The whole variable domain, filled in from reference TRBV25-1 and TRBJ2-1, reads EADIYQTPRYLVIGTGKKITLECSQTMGHDKMYWYQQDPGMELHLIHYSYGVNSTEKGDLSSESTVSRIRTEHFPLTLESARPSHTSQYLCASRSGGEQFFGPGTRLTVL.

CDR3 DNA sequence: TGTGCCAGCAGTTACTTCTCAGGGGGCGCGGACACTGAAGCTTTCTTT. It is translated as CASSYFSGGADTEAFF. The chain has TRBV6-5 and TRBJ1-1; 8 bases are shared with TRBD1. Germline-derived CDR1 and CDR2 are MNHEY and SVGAGI. The J segment lost 3 bases and the V segment lost 1 base, leaving 7 bases of the junction unmatched. The CDR3 is made up of 16 amino acids.

This chain uses TRBV19 with TRBJ1-5; TRBD1 matches 8 bases. Per germline, CDR1 LNHDA and CDR2 SQIVND (reference sequence). V lost 8 bases, J lost 0 bases, and 15 bases stayed unmatched. This CDR3 has 18 residues. In DNA, the CDR3 is TGTGCCAGTGCGAACAGGGGGATAGTCTTAGGTAGCAATCAGCCCCAGCATTTT. It is translated as CASANRGIVLGSNQPQHF.

The chain recombines TRBV5-4 with TRBJ1-2; 10 nucleotides align to TRBD1. V trimming: 2 bases; J trimming: 2 bases; junction bases outside the gene matches: 3. This CDR3 contains 15 residues. Germline lookup yields CDR1 SGHNT and CDR2 YYREEE (reference sequence). The CDR3 DNA sequence: TGTGCCAGCAGCTTCCGGGGACAGGGGAACTATGGCTACACCTTC. As protein: CASSFRGQGNYGYTF.

This rearrangement joins TRBV5-4 to TRBJ1-1; maybe TRBD1 (5 bases). The CDR3 sequence is 14 residues long. Germline V lookup: CDR1 SGHNT, CDR2 YYREEE (reference sequence). The ends were cut back, 0 bases at V and 0 bases at J, with 6 bases in the middle. The CDR3 DNA sequence: TGTGCCAGCAGCTTGGGGGGGGTGAACACTGAAGCTTTCTTT. Encoded protein: CASSLGGVNTEAFF.

This clone has just a few counts. The gene calls are TRBV9 and TRBJ1-4; TRBD1 might be the D (6 bases). The V and J ends lost 0 bases and 8 bases respectively, with 11 bases between them. The CDR3 consists of 14 residues. Germline V gene lookup returns CDR1 SGDLS and CDR2 YYNGEE. CDR3 sequence (DNA): TGTGCCAGCAGCGTAGGGGACATCAGGGAAAAACTGTTTTTT. Translated, it gives CASSVGDIREKLFF.

This chain uses TRBV19 with TRBJ2-1; 11 bases are shared with TRBD1. The CDR3 has 15 amino acids. V shed 5 bases and J 2 bases; nucleotides not matched to a gene: 2. Germline V gene data show CDR1 as LNHDA and CDR2 as SQIVND (reference sequence). The CDR3 sequence: CASSPGQGAYNEQFF. In DNA form, the CDR3 reads TGTGCCAGTAGTCCGGGACAGGGGGCCTACAATGAGCAGTTCTTC.